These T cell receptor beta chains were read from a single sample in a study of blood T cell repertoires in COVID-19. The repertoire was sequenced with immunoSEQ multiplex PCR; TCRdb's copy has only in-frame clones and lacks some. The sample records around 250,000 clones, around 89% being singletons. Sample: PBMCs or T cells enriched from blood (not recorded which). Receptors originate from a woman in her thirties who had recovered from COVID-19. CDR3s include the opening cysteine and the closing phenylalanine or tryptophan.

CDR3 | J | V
CASSVSVNTGELFF | TRBJ2-2 | TRBV6-4
CASSPEWYEQYF | TRBJ2-7 | TRBV7-8
CASSLRRRFGTGGKNSGNTIYF | TRBJ1-3 | TRBV27
CASSAARASGSDETQYF | TRBJ2-5 | TRBV9
CASSHSGTGDDTIYF | TRBJ1-3 | TRBV4-2
CATSARGPLHEQFF | TRBJ2-1 | TRBV24-1
CASSLGQGSYGYTF | TRBJ1-2 | TRBV5-4
CASSQAGVGNTIYF | TRBJ1-3 | TRBV4-3
CATSREQFSGNTIYF | TRBJ1-3 | TRBV15
CASSPQVSSGNTIYF | TRBJ1-3 | TRBV4-1
CASSVGGGPLSDTQYF | TRBJ2-3 | TRBV9
CASSQTPTGGAGYGYTF | TRBJ1-2 | TRBV4-3
CASSLARAGGASYRAFF | TRBJ1-1 | TRBV7-2
CASSWGPHSNQPQHF | TRBJ1-5 | TRBV6-5
CASTPVIEGTEAFF | TRBJ1-1 | TRBV5-1
CASSAPGQGINYEQYF | TRBJ2-7 | TRBV13
CASSQAQGRDGYTF | TRBJ1-2 | TRBV3-1/TRBV3-2
CASSPTHRREKLFF | TRBJ1-4 | TRBV5-1
CASSKSGTHSNQPQHF | TRBJ1-5 | TRBV28
CASSREVWLGPQENTEAFF | TRBJ1-1 | TRBV19
CASSEGQGSSPLHF | TRBJ1-6 | TRBV5-1
CASSNRGLPRIYEQYF | TRBJ2-7 | TRBV13
CAWTRGHPNTEAFF | TRBJ1-1 | TRBV30
CASSDQGRGILHF | TRBJ1-6 | TRBV10-2
CASSLFPGCSGNTIYF | TRBJ1-3 | TRBV10-1
CASSVGASGRETQYF | TRBJ2-5 | TRBV7-9
CASSLWGDEQYF | TRBJ2-7 | TRBV11-2
CASSHLGQSLKNIQYF | TRBJ2-4 | TRBV4-1
CASSSTGRGEETQYF | TRBJ2-5 | TRBV28
CSVDEGVVTQYF | TRBJ2-5 | TRBV29-1
CASSLGQPQHF | TRBJ1-5 | TRBV28
CASSSLTGMNTEAFF | TRBJ1-1 | TRBV19
CSVAPTGGTDTQYF | TRBJ2-3 | TRBV29-1
CASRYKQIWGNQPQHF | TRBJ1-5 | TRBV12-2
CASSPKGGPGETQYF | TRBJ2-5 | TRBV7-3
CASSLAPRGHNEQFF | TRBJ2-1 | TRBV7-2
CASSLFRDRGGNEQFF | TRBJ2-1 | TRBV7-9
CASSYPLRTSGKVYEQFF | TRBJ2-1 | TRBV6-2/TRBV6-3
CASSPDRPNTEAFF | TRBJ1-1 | TRBV19
CASSLGDRAPNYGYTF | TRBJ1-2 | TRBV5-8
CASSLRGTEQYF | TRBJ2-7 | TRBV5-4
CASSLGQDEGGYTF | TRBJ1-2 | TRBV5-1
CASSEERQGAPGNTIYF | TRBJ1-3 | TRBV6-1
CASSPSGSYEQYF | TRBJ2-7 | TRBV4-3
CASSTTRSSYNEQFF | TRBJ2-1 | TRBV7-2
CASSFGTGDNQPQHF | TRBJ1-5 | TRBV5-4
CASSHFARDRGPRYYGYTF | TRBJ1-2 | TRBV4-1
CASRGRVESNQPQHF | TRBJ1-5 | TRBV27
CASSQQGVYGYTF | TRBJ1-2 | TRBV27
CASSLDRVYGYTF | TRBJ1-2 | TRBV6-5
CASSPSSYNEQFF | TRBJ2-1 | TRBV3-1/TRBV3-2
CAWSVVGGDQPQHF | TRBJ1-5 | TRBV30
CASSLGSSGSGDTQYF | TRBJ2-3 | TRBV7-2
CASSVGQAGYTF | TRBJ1-2 | TRBV7-8
CATGRREGYEQYF | TRBJ2-7 | TRBV7-9
CSVGWTNTGELFF | TRBJ2-2 | TRBV29-1
CAWARQGASRNEQFF | TRBJ2-1 | TRBV30
CASSFVSGQRGYEQYF | TRBJ2-7 | TRBV5-1
CASSFERRDYEQYF | TRBJ2-7 | TRBV5-1